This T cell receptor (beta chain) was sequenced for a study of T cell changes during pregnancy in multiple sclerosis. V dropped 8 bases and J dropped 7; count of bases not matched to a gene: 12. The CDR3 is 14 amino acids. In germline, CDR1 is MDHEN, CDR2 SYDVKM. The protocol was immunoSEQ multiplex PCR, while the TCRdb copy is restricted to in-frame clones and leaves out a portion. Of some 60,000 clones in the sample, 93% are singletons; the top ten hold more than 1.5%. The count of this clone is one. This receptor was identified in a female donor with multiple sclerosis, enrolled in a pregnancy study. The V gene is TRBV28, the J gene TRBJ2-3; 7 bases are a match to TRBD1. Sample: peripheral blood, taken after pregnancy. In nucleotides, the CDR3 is TGTGCCAGCGGAAAGCAGGGGGTGGTATATACGCAGTATTTT. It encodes CASGKQGVVYTQYF.